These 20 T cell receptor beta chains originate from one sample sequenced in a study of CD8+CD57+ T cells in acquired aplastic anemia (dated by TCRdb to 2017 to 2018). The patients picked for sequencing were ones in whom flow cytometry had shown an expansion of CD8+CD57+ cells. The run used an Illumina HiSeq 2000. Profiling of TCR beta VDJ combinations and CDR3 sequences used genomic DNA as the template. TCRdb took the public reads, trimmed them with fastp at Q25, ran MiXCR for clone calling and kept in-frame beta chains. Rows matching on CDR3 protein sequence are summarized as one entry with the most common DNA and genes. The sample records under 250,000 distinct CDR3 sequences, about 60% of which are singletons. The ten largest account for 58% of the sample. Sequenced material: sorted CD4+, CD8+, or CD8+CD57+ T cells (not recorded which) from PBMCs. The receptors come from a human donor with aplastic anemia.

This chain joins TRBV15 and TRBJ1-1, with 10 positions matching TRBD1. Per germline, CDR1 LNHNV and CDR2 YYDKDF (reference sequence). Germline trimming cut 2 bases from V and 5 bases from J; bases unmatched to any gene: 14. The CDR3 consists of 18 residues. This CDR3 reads CATSRPFPGQGLMTEAFF. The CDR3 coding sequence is TGTGCCACCAGCAGACCATTTCCGGGACAGGGGTTAATGACTGAAGCTTTCTTT.

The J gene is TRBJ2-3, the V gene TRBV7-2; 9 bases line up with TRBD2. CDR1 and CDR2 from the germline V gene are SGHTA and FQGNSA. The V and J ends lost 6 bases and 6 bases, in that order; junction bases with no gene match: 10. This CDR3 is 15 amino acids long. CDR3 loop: CASSYSGSSRDTQYF. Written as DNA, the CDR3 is TGTGCCAGCAGTTATAGCGGGAGTTCCAGGGATACGCAGTATTTT.

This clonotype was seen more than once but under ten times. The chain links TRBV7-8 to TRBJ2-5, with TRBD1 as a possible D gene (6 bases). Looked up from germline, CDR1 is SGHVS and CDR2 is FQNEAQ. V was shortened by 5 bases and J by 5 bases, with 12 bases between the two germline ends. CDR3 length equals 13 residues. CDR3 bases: TGTGCCAGCAGCCGCACAGGGCACGAGACCCAGTACTTC. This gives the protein CASSRTGHETQYF.

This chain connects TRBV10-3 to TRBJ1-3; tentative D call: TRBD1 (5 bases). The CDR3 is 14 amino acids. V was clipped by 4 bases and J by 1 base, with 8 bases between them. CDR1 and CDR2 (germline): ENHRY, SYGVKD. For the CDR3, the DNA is TGTGCCATCAGTGGGGACGGGTCTGGAAACACCATATATTTT. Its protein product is CAISGDGSGNTIYF.

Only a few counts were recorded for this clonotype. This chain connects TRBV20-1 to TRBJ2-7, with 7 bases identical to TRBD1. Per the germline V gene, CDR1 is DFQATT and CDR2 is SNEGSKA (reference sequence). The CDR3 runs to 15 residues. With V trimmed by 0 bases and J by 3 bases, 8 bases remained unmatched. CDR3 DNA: TGCAGTGCTAGAGACTACAGGGGTCGCGACTACGAGCAGTACTTC. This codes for CSARDYRGRDYEQYF.

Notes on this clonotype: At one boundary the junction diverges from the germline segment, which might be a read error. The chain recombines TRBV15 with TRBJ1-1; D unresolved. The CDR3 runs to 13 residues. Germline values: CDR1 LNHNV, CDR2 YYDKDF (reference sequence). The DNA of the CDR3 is TGTGCCACCAGCAGAGAGGGTTACGGGAAGGTTTGGTTT. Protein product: CATSREGYGKVWF.

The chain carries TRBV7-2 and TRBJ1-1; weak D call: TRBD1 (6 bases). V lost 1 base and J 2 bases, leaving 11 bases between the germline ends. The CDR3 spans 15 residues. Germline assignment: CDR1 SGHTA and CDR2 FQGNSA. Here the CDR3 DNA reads TGTGCCAGCAGCTTAGAGGCCAGGGGAAACACTGAAGCTTTCTTT. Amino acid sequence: CASSLEARGNTEAFF.

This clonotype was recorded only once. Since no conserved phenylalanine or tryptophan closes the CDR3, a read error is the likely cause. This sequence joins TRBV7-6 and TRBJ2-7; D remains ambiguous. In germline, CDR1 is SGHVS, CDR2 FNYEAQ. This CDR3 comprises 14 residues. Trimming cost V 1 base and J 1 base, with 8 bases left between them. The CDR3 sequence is CASSLDGSSYEQYC. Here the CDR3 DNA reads TGTGCCAGCAGCTTAGATGGGTCATCCTACGAGCAGTACTGC.

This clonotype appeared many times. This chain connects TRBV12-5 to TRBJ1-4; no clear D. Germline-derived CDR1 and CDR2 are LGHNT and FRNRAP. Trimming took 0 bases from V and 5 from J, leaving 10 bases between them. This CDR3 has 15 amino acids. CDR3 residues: CASGLVEYGNEKLFF. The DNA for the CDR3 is TGTGCTAGTGGTTTGGTAGAGTACGGGAATGAAAAACTGTTTTTT.

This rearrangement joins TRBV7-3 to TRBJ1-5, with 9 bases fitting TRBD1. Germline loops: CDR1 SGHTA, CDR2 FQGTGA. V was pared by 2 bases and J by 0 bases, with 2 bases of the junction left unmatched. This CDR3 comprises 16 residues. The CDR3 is CASSLGQGLSNQPQHF. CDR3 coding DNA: TGTGCCAGCAGCTTAGGACAGGGGCTTAGCAATCAGCCCCAGCATTTT.

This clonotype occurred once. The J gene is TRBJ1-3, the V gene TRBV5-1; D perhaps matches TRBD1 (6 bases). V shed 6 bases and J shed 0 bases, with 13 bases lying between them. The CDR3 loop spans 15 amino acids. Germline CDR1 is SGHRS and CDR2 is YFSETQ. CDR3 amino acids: CASTMDRSSGNTIYF. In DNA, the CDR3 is TGCGCCAGCACTATGGACAGAAGCTCTGGAAACACCATATATTTT.

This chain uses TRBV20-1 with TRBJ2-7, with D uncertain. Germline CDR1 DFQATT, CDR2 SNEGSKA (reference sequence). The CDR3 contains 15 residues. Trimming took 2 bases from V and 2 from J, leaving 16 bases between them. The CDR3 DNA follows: TGCAGTGCTAGAACTGACACCGGAGTCCCCTACGAGCAGTACTTC. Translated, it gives CSARTDTGVPYEQYF.

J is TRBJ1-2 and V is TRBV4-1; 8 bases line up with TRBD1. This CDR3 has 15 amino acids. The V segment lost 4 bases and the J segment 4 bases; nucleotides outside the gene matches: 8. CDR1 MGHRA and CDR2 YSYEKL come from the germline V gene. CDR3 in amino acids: CASSLQGGLGYGYTF. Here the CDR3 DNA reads TGCGCCAGCAGCCTACAGGGGGGGCTAGGCTATGGCTACACCTTC.

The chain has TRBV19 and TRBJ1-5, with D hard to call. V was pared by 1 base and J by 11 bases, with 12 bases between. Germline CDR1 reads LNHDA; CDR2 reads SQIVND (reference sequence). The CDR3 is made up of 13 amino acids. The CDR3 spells CASSIVVQETQHF. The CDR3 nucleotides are TGTGCCAGTAGTATAGTGGTCCAAGAGACCCAGCATTTT.

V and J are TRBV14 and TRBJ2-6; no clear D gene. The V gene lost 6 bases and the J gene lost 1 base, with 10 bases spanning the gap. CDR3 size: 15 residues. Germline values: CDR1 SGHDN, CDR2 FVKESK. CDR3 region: CASSPTDSGANVLTF. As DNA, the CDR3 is TGTGCCAGCAGTCCTACCGATTCTGGGGCCAACGTCCTGACTTTC.

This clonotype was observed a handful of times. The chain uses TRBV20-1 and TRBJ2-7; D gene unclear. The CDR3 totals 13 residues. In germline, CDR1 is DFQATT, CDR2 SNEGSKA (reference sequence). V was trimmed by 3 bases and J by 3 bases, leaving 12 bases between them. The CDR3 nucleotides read TGCAGTGCTAGCCACCAGACCGACTACGAGCAGTACTTC. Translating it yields CSASHQTDYEQYF.

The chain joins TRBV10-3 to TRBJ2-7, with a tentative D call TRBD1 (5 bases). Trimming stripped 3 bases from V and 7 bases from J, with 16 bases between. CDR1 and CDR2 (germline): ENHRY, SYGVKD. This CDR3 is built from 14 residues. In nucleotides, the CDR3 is TGTGCCATCAGTGACTCGACAGAGCCTGGGGAGCAGTACTTC. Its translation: CAISDSTEPGEQYF.

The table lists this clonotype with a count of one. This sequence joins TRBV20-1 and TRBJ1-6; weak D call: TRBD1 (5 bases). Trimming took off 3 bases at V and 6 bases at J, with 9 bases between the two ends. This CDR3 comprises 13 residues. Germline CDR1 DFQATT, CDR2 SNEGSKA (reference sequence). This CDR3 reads CSARGDGNSPLHF. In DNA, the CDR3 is TGCAGTGCTAGGGGGGATGGTAATTCACCCCTCCACTTT.

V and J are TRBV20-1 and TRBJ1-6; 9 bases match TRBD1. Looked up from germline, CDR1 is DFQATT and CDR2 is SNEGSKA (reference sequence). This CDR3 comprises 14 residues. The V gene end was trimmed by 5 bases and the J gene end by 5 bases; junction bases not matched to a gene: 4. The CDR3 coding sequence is TGCAGTGCTCCGACAGGGGGACATAATTCACCCCTCCACTTT. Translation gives CSAPTGGHNSPLHF.

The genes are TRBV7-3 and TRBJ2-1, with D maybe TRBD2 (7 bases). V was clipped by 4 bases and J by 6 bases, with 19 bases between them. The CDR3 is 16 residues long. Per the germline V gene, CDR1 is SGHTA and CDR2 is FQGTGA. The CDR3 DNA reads TGTGCCAGCAGCTACGCCGGGGGCGGGGGAGTCAATGAGCAGTTCTTC. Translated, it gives CASSYAGGGGVNEQFF.